The TCR beta chain under discussion was sequenced for a study of blood T cell repertoires in COVID-19. The overall study: T cells, B-cell-depleted T cells, or PBMCs supplied cDNA or gDNA.

Original data processing: It was from reference gene primer amplification that nucleated cell counts were estimated. The repertoire was sequenced with immunoSEQ multiplex PCR; TCRdb's copy has only in-frame clones and lacks some. Clone size and the V and J calls come from that table; the DNA yielded D and trimming. The table includes about 380,000 clones, 85% detected once. The CDR3 length is 14 residues. The V segment lost 7 bases and the J segment 3 bases; nucleotides outside the gene matches: 9. CDR1 is MNHEY and CDR2 is SMNVEV in the germline V gene (reference sequence). The TCR sequence derives from a woman aged 18-29 years with acute or convalescent COVID-19. V is TRBV27 and J is TRBJ2-7; 7 bases are shared with TRBD2. Sequencing used peripheral blood. CDR3 bases: TGTGCCAGCAAGCGGCCTAGCGGCCACTACGAGCAGTACTTC. This encodes CASKRPSGHYEQYF.